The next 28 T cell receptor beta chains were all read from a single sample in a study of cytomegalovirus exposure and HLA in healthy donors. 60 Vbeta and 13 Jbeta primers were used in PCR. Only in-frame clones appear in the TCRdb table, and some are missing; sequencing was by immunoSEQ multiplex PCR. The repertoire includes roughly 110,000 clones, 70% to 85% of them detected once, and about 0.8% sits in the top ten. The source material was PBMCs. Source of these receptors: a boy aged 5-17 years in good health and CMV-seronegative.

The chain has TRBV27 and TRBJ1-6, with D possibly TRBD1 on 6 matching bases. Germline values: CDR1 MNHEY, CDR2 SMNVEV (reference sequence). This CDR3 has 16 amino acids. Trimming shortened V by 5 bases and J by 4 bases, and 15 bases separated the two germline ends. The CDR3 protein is CASSQVFGTYNSPLHF. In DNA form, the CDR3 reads TGTGCCAGCAGTCAAGTATTCGGGACATATAATTCACCCCTCCACTTT.

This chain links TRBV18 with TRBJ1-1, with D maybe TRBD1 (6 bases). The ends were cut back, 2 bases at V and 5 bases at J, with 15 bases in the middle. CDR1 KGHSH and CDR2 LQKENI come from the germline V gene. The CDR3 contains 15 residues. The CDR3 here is CASSPFAGAETEAFF. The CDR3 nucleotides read TGTGCCAGCTCACCATTTGCGGGGGCGGAGACTGAAGCTTTCTTT.

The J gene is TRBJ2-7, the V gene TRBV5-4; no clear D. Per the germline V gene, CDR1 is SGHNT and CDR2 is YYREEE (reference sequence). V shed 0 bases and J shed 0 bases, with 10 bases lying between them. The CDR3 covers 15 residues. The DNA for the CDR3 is TGTGCCAGCAGCTTGGGTGGCTCCCGCTCCTACGAGCAGTACTTC. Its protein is CASSLGGSRSYEQYF. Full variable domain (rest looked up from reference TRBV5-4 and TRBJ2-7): ETGVTQSPTHLIKTRGQQVTLRCSSQSGHNTVSWYQQALGQGPQFIFQYYREEENGRGNFPPRFSGLQFPNYSSELNVNALELDDSALYLCASSLGGSRSYEQYFGPGTRLTVT.

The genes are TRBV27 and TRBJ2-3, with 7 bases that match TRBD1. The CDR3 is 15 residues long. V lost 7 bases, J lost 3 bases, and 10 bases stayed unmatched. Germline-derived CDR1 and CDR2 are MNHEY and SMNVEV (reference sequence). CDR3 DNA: TGTGCCAGCAACCCGACAGGGAGCGGTACAGATACGCAGTATTTT. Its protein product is CASNPTGSGTDTQYF.

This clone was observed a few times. Here the CDR3 reads CAWTPSGYNEQFF. The DNA for the CDR3 is TGTGCCTGGACTCCTAGCGGATACAATGAGCAGTTCTTC. The chain couples TRBV30 to TRBJ2-1; the match to TRBD2 covers 7 bases. Germline V gene data show CDR1 as GTSNPN and CDR2 as SVGIG (reference sequence). CDR3 length: 13 amino acids. The V and J ends lost 4 bases and 4 bases, in that order; junction bases with no gene match: 4.

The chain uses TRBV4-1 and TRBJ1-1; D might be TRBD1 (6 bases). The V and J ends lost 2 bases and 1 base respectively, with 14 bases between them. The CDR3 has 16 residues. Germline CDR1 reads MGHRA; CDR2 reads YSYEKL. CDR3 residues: CASSQHQDRQNTEAFF. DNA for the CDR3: TGCGCCAGCAGCCAACACCAGGACAGACAGAACACTGAAGCTTTCTTT.

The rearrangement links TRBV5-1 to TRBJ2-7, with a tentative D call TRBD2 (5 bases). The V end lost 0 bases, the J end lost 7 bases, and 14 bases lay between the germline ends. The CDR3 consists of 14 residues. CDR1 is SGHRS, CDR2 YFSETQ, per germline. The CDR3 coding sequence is TGCGCCAGCAGCTTGGTGGGCGGGTCGGGGGAGCAGTACTTC. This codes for CASSLVGGSGEQYF.

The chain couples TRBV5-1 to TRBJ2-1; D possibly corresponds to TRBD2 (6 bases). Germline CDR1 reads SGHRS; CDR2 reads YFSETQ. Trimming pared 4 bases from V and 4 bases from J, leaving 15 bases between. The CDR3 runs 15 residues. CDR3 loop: CASSLAGSPYNEQFF. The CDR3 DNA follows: TGCGCCAGCAGCCTGGCGGGGAGCCCTTACAATGAGCAGTTCTTC.

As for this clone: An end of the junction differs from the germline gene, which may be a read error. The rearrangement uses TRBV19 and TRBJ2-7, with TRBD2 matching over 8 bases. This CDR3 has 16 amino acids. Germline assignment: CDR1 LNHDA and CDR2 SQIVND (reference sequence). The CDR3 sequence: CGSQGVAGILTYEQYF. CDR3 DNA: TGTGGCAGTCAGGGTGTAGCGGGAATCCTCACCTACGAGCAGTACTTC. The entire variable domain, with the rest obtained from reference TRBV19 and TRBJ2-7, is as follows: DGGITQSPKYLFRKEGQNVTLSCEQNLNHDAMYWYRQDPGQGLRLIYYSQIVNDFQKGDIAEGYSVSREKKESFPLTVTSAQKNPTAFYLCGSQGVAGILTYEQYFGPGTRLTVT.

The CDR3, as DNA: TGTGCCAGCAGGAGGAGAGGGAGGGAAAATAATCAGCCCCAGCATTTT. Amino acid sequence: CASRRRGRENNQPQHF. This chain links TRBV2 with TRBJ1-5; D remains unclear. This CDR3 contains 16 residues. CDR1 and CDR2 from the germline V gene are SNHLY and FYNNEI. Trimming pared 6 bases from V and 4 bases from J, leaving 19 bases between. Full variable domain (missing parts from reference TRBV2 and TRBJ1-5): EPEVTQTPSHQVTQMGQEVILRCVPISNHLYFYWYRQILGQKVEFLVSFYNNEISEKSEIFDDQFSVERPDGSNFTLKIRSTKLEDSAMYFCASRRRGRENNQPQHFGDGTRLSIL.

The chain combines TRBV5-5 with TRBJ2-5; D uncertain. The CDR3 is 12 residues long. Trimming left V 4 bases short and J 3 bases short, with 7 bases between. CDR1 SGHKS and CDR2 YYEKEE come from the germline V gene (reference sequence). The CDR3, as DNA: TGTGCCAGCAGCCAGGCGAAAGAGACCCAGTACTTC. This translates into CASSQAKETQYF.

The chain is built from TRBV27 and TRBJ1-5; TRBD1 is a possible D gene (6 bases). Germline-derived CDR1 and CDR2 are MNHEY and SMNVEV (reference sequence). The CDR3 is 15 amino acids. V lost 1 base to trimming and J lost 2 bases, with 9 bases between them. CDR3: CASSLWAGGNQPQHF. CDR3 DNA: TGTGCCAGCAGTTTATGGGCAGGGGGCAATCAGCCCCAGCATTTT.

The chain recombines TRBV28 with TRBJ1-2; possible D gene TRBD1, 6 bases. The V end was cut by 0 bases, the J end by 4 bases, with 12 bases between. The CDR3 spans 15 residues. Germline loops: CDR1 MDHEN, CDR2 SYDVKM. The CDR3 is CASSLWVQGGYGYTF. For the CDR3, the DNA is TGTGCCAGCAGTTTATGGGTACAGGGCGGCTATGGCTACACCTTC.

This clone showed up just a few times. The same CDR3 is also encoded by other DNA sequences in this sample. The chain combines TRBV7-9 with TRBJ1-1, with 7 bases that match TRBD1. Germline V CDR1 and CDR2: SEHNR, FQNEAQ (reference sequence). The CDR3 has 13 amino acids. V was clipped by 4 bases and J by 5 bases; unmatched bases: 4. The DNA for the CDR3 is TGTGCCAGCAGCTCGCAGGGGGGTACTGAAGCTTTCTTT. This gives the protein CASSSQGGTEAFF.

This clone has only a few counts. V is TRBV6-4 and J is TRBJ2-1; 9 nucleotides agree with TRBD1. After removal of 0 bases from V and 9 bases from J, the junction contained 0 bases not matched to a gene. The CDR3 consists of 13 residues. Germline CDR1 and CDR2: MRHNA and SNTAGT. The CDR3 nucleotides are TGTGCCAGCAGTGACTCGGACAGGGGTGAGCAGTTCTTC. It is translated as CASSDSDRGEQFF.

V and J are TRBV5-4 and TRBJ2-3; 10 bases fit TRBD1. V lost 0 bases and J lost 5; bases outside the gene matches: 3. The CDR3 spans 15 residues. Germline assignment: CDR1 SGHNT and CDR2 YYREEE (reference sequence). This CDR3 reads CASSLGQGAVDTQYF. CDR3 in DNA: TGTGCCAGCAGCTTGGGACAGGGGGCTGTAGATACGCAGTATTTT.

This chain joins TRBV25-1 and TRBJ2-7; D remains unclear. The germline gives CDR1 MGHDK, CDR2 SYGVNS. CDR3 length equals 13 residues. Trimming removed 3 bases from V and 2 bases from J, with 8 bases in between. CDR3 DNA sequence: TGTGCCAGCAGTGATAGTACTACCTACGAGCAGTACTTC. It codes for CASSDSTTYEQYF.

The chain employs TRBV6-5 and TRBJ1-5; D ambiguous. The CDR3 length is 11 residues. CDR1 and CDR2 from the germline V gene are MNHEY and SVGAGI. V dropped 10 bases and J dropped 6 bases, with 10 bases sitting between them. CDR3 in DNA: TGTGCCAACATCCCGCCTCAGCCCCAGCATTTT. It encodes CANIPPQPQHF.

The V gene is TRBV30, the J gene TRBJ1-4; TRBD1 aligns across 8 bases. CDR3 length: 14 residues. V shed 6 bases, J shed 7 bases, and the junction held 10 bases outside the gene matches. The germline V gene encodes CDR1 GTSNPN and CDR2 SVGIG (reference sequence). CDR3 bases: TGTGCCTGCCGACCCCAGGGGGCGGTTGAAAAACTGTTTTTT. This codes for CACRPQGAVEKLFF.

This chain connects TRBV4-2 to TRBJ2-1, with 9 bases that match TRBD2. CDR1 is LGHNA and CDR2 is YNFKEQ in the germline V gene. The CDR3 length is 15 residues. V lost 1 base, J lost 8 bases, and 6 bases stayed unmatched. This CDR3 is CASSQAREGGHEQFF. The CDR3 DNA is TGTGCCAGCAGCCAAGCGCGGGAGGGCGGGCATGAGCAGTTCTTC.

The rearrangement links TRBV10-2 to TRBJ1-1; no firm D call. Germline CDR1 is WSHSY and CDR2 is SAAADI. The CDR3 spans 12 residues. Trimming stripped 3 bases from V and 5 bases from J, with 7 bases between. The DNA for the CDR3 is TGCGCCAGCAGTGATGCCGGTACTGAAGCTTTCTTT. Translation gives CASSDAGTEAFF.

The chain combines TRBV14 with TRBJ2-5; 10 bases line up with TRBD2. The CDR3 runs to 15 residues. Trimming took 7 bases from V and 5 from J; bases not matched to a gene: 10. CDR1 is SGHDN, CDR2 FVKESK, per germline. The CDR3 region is CASNTISGGRETQYF. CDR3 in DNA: TGTGCCAGCAATACGATTAGCGGGGGGCGGGAGACCCAGTACTTC.

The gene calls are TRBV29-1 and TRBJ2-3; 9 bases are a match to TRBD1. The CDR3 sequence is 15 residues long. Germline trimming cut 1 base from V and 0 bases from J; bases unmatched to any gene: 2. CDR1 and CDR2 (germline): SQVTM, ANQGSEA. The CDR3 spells CSVEAQGASTDTQYF. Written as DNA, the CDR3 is TGCAGCGTTGAAGCACAGGGGGCGAGCACAGATACGCAGTATTTT.

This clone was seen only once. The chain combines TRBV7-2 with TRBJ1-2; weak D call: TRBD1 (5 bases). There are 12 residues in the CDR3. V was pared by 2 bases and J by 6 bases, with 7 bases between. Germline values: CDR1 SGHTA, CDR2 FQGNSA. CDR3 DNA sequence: TGTGCCAGCAGCTTACAGGGCCATGGCTACACCTTC. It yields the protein CASSLQGHGYTF.

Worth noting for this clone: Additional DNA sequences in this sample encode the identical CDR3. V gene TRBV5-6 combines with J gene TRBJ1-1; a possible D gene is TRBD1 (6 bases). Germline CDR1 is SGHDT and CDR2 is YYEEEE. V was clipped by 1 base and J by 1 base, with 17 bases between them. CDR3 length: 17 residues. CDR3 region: CASSLLDSSKANTEAFF. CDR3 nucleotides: TGTGCCAGCAGCTTGTTGGACAGTAGCAAGGCGAACACTGAAGCTTTCTTT.

DNA for the CDR3: TGCGCCAGCAGCCAAGATTGGGGGACTAGCGGGCCCAATGAGCAGTTCTTC. Translating gives CASSQDWGTSGPNEQFF. This chain uses TRBV4-3 with TRBJ2-1, with 12 bases matching TRBD2. The V segment lost 0 bases and the J segment 6 bases; nucleotides outside the gene matches: 6. The CDR3 spans 17 residues. Germline V gene lookup returns CDR1 LGHNA and CDR2 YSLEER.

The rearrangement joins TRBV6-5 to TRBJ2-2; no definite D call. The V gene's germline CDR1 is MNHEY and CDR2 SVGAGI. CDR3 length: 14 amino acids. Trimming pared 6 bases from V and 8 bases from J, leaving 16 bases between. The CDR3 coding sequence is TGTGCCAGCAGAATGAGCCCGAGGTTAGGGGAGCTGTTTTTT. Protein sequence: CASRMSPRLGELFF.

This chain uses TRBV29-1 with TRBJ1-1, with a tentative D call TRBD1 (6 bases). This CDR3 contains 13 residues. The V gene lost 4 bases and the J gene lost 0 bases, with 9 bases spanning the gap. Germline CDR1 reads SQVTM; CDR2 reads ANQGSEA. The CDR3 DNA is TGCAGCGTTGGTGGACAGTTGAACACTGAAGCTTTCTTT. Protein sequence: CSVGGQLNTEAFF.